This TCR beta chain was profiled in a study of blood T cell repertoires in COVID-19. Trimming removed 5 bases from V and 7 bases from J; junction bases left unmatched: 6. Per germline, CDR1 SGHDN and CDR2 FVKESK. The CDR3 is 13 residues long. As processed by the authors: From reference gene primer amplification, estimates of nucleated cell counts were derived. Generated by immunoSEQ multiplex PCR, the TCRdb table keeps only in-frame clones and is missing some. V and J calls and clone size are copied from that table; D and trimming were computed from the DNA. This sample has around 70,000 clones, with about four fifths found just once.

This sequence was found in a man in his 70s with acute or convalescent COVID-19. The sequenced sample was peripheral blood. The chain uses TRBV14 and TRBJ1-2; TRBD1 aligns across 8 bases. The CDR3 protein is CASSWTGIGGYTF. CDR3 bases: TGTGCCAGCAGCTGGACAGGGATCGGTGGCTACACCTTC.